This is a list of T cell receptor beta chains from one sample in a study of blood T cell repertoires in COVID-19. Produced via immunoSEQ multiplex PCR; TCRdb's table is partial and in-frame only. The sample contains roughly 80,000 clones, approximately 78% of which appear only once. Sequencing was done on a sample of peripheral blood. These TCRs come from a human donor in a cohort sampled during active COVID-19. Each CDR3 is given with its conserved first and last residue. D genes are given only for firm matches.

J,V,D,CDR3,DNA
TRBJ2-2,TRBV5-1,TRBD2,CASSPTSGGQNTGELFF,TGCGCCAGCAGCCCGACTAGCGGGGGACAGAACACCGGGGAGCTGTTTTTT
TRBJ1-1,TRBV15,NA,CATSARRGTNTEAFF,TGTGCCACCAGCGCCCGCAGGGGAACGAACACTGAAGCTTTCTTT
TRBJ2-7,TRBV10-3,TRBD2,CAIAPSGAVQYF,TGTGCCATCGCTCCTAGCGGGGCGGTGCAGTACTTC
TRBJ2-1,TRBV2,NA,CASQGMYYNEQFF,TGTGCCAGCCAGGGGATGTACTACAATGAGCAGTTCTTC
TRBJ1-6,TRBV7-2,NA,CASSRGGSSYNSPLHF,TGTGCCAGCAGCCGGGGCGGGAGCTCCTATAATTCACCCCTCCACTTT
TRBJ2-7,TRBV18,TRBD1,CASSPGTEQYEQYF,TGTGCCAGCTCACCCGGGACAGAGCAGTACGAGCAGTACTTC
TRBJ2-7,TRBV2,NA,CASRRSYEQYF,TGTGCCAGCAGGCGCTCCTACGAGCAGTACTTC
TRBJ2-7,TRBV7-2,NA,CASSLDRVTYEQYF,TGTGCCAGCAGCTTAGACAGGGTGACCTACGAGCAGTACTTC
TRBJ1-1,TRBV27,TRBD1,CASWGQSMNTEAFF,TGTGCCAGCTGGGGACAGTCCATGAACACTGAAGCTTTCTTT
TRBJ1-2,TRBV2,TRBD1,CASSVQGDFYGYTF,TGTGCCAGCAGTGTTCAGGGGGACTTTTATGGCTACACCTTC